This TCR beta chain was documented in a study of blood T cell repertoires in COVID-19 (dated by TCRdb to 2018 to 2020). The study in broad terms: The collaborator samples originated in the United States, Italy and Spain and spanned the acute and convalescent phases of COVID-19. Nearly every sample came with metadata listing a de-identified subject ID, COVID-19 status, age in years and sex. A freely available public database, intended as a resource for researchers studying the immune response to SARS-CoV-2, is where the repertoires were released. HLA class I and class II types, where available, came from metadata supplied by the sample provider rather than from assay-based typing. The material from the prospective study consisted of cDNA or gDNA derived from T cells, B-cell-depleted T cells, or PBMCs. The dataset comprised deeply sampled blood TCRbeta repertoires from subjects exposed to, actively infected with, or recovered from COVID-19. Samples were obtained from the ongoing ImmuneRACE study (first 160 participants) and from 1,254 subjects provided by 6 global collaborators. Summary of the overall study and its limitations: The quantity of clinical and demographic metadata differed by source and by participant and was supplied without curation.

Whole blood was collected in K2EDTA tubes by collaborating institutions according to the institutions' own protocols. For TCRbeta analysis, collaborator samples were shipped as frozen whole blood, as isolated PBMCs, or as DNA extracted from either sample type. In regard to this clone: Its antigen has not been determined. No much larger clone is present one base from it, and per-base qualities are unavailable.

The CDR3 holds 14 amino acids from the cysteine to the phenylalanine. Only the CDR3 DNA is retained, 42 bases long and in frame from the first base. A distance of 10 bases separates the germline ends of V and J, which lose 5 bases and 2 bases respectively. Taken from the germline V gene, the CDR1 and CDR2 loops are SNHLY and FYNNEI. The immunoSEQ Assay, a bias-controlled multiplex PCR, was used to amplify TCRbeta CDR3 regions from genomic DNA. The study's processing was this. Nucleated cell counts per sample were estimated from amplification of reference gene primers within the assay. To quantify the absolute abundance of each unique TCRbeta CDR3 rearrangement, sequence reads were collapsed and filtered. For each sample, productive Simpson clonality was calculated by taking the square root of Simpson's diversity index across productive rearrangements. TCRdb stores this immuneACCESS table with in-frame sequences only. Part of the clones is absent; in the studies checked, under half of the shortfall reflects unresolved V genes, and no reason is known for the rest. That table supplies the V and J calls and clone size; D and trimming were determined from the DNA. This sample lists about 82,000 clones; around 80% were detected once. Of the sample, over 15% is held by the ten largest clones.

Sequencing was done on a sample of peripheral blood. The clonotype was recovered from a woman aged 55-70 years with acute or convalescent COVID-19. This receptor chain uses TRBV2 and TRBJ1-3; TRBD1 is a weak D gene call, 6 bases matching. Here is the DNA: TGTGCCAGCAGTACCCGGACAGCTGGAAACACCATATATTTT. The encoded protein is CASSTRTAGNTIYF.